The 28 T cell receptor beta chains reported below all come from one sample, sequenced in a study of shared T cell receptors in the human thymus. Some clones are missing from TCRdb's copy, which holds only in-frame ones; the method was immunoSEQ multiplex PCR. The sample yields roughly 560,000 clones, 70% to 80% seen once. These data were also filed under a second study, of human thymus T cells.

The sample consisted of thymocytes. These receptors were collected from a boy in the first two years of life with a congenital heart defect.

This clone was counted only a few times. The V and J genes are TRBV25-1 and TRBJ2-3; perhaps TRBD2 as D (5 bases). CDR3 length: 15 amino acids. V was pared by 6 bases and J by 5 bases, with 18 bases between. Germline assignment: CDR1 MGHDK and CDR2 SYGVNS. The CDR3 is CASRSSGFPEDTQYF. DNA of the CDR3: TGTGCCAGCAGGTCATCGGGGTTCCCAGAAGATACGCAGTATTTT.

The CDR3 nucleotides read TGTGCCAGCAGCTCCCCGGGGGACAGCAATGAAAAACTGTTTTTT. The encoded protein is CASSSPGDSNEKLFF. V usage is TRBV5-4 and J usage is TRBJ1-4; 7 bases align to TRBD1. CDR3 size: 15 residues. The V segment lost 3 bases and the J segment 5 bases; nucleotides outside the gene matches: 7. Germline CDR1 SGHNT, CDR2 YYREEE (reference sequence).

The V gene is TRBV4-2, the J gene TRBJ2-5; 12 nucleotides line up with TRBD2. Germline CDR1 is LGHNA and CDR2 is YNFKEQ. This CDR3 has 15 amino acids. Trimming cost V 0 bases and J 5 bases; bases outside gene matches: 1. CDR3 sequence (DNA): TGTGCCAGCAGCCAAGACGGGACTAGCGGGGAGACCCAGTACTTC. Translating gives CASSQDGTSGETQYF.

The chain joins TRBV5-6 to TRBJ1-1, with D unclear. The ends were cut back, 2 bases at V and 3 bases at J, with 8 bases in the middle. The CDR3 has 13 residues. Germline CDR1 and CDR2: SGHDT and YYEEEE. DNA of the CDR3: TGTGCCAGCAGCTTCGGAGGTTACACTGAAGCTTTCTTT. It translates to CASSFGGYTEAFF.

The V call is TRBV27, the J call TRBJ2-3; 8 positions match TRBD2. The trim removed 5 bases at V and 1 base at J, leaving 11 bases unmatched. The CDR3 totals 17 residues. Germline V gene sequence: CDR1 MNHEY, CDR2 SMNVEV (reference sequence). The CDR3 DNA follows: TGTGCCAGCAGTCCAAGGGACGCGGGAGGATGCACAGATACGCAGTATTTT. Protein: CASSPRDAGGCTDTQYF.

The V call is TRBV7-9, the J call TRBJ2-5; 8 bases line up with TRBD2. There are 17 residues in the CDR3. Germline V lookup: CDR1 SEHNR, CDR2 FQNEAQ (reference sequence). V was pared by 1 base and J by 1 base, with 8 bases of the junction left unmatched. CDR3 nucleotide sequence: TGTGCCAGCAGCTTAGGGATCGCGGGAGGCCTCCAAGAGACCCAGTACTTC. This sequence encodes CASSLGIAGGLQETQYF. Looking up the rest from reference TRBV7-9 and TRBJ2-5 gives the full variable domain: DTGVSQNPRHKITKRGQNVTFRCDPISEHNRLYWYRQTLGQGPEFLTYFQNEAQLEKSRLLSDRFSAERPKGSFSTLEIQRTEQGDSAMYLCASSLGIAGGLQETQYFGPGTRLLVL.

This sequence joins TRBV29-1 and TRBJ1-2; 9 bases line up with TRBD1. V shed 6 bases and J 6 bases; nucleotides not matched to a gene: 14. Germline CDR1 is SQVTM and CDR2 is ANQGSEA. CDR3 size: 15 residues. The CDR3 region is CSVVTGGWENHGYTF. In nucleotides, the CDR3 is TGCAGCGTGGTGACAGGGGGGTGGGAGAACCATGGCTACACCTTC.

The gene calls are TRBV9 and TRBJ2-3, with 7 nucleotides matching TRBD1. Germline values: CDR1 SGDLS, CDR2 YYNGEE. The CDR3 contains 15 residues. V was clipped by 3 bases and J by 2 bases; unmatched bases: 6. CDR3 sequence reads: CASSARDRSTDTQYF. CDR3 sequence (DNA): TGTGCCAGCAGCGCCCGGGACAGATCCACAGATACGCAGTATTTT.

J is TRBJ2-7 and V is TRBV10-3; TRBD1 matches 7 bases. The CDR3 has 14 residues. Germline values: CDR1 ENHRY, CDR2 SYGVKD. V lost 3 bases and J lost 0; bases outside the gene matches: 2. The CDR3 coding sequence is TGTGCCATCAGTGAAAGACAGGGCTCCTACGAGCAGTACTTC. As protein: CAISERQGSYEQYF.

The chain is built from TRBV6-4 and TRBJ2-3; 8 positions agree with TRBD2. The length of the CDR3 is 15 residues. Germline loops: CDR1 MRHNA, CDR2 SNTAGT. The ends lost 4 bases at V and 0 bases at J; junction bases unmatched: 3. The CDR3 spells CASSAASGSTDTQYF. CDR3 nucleotide sequence: TGTGCCAGCAGTGCGGCTAGCGGGAGCACAGATACGCAGTATTTT.

The chain uses TRBV6-6 and TRBJ2-7, with 9 bases matching TRBD2. The CDR3 totals 14 residues. The germline V gene has CDR1 MNHNY and CDR2 SVGAGI (reference sequence). The V segment lost 2 bases and the J segment 5 bases; nucleotides outside the gene matches: 4. CDR3 protein: CASSYPTSGDEQYF. The CDR3 DNA follows: TGTGCCAGCAGTTACCCGACTAGCGGAGACGAGCAGTACTTC.

V usage is TRBV5-8 and J usage is TRBJ2-7; the D gene is possibly TRBD2 (5 bases). From germline, CDR1 is SGHTS and CDR2 YDEGEE. Between the trimmed V and J ends, which lost 0 bases and 3 bases, there was a span of 16 bases. This CDR3 contains 16 residues. CDR3 in DNA: TGTGCCAGCAGCTTGGTGTCTTTACGGGATCTCTACGAGCAGTACTTC. Protein product: CASSLVSLRDLYEQYF. Full variable domain (outside the CDR3, taken from reference TRBV5-8 and TRBJ2-7): EAGVTQSPTHLIKTRGQQATLRCSPISGHTSVYWYQQALGLGLQFLLWYDEGEERNRGNFPPRFSGRQFPNYSSELNVNALELEDSALYLCASSLVSLRDLYEQYFGPGTRLTVT.

This clone occurred once. V and J are TRBV25-1 and TRBJ2-2, with 9 bases identical to TRBD1. Germline CDR1 and CDR2: MGHDK and SYGVNS. The CDR3 runs to 16 residues. With V trimmed by 2 bases and J by 2 bases, 3 bases remained unmatched. The CDR3 region has the DNA TGTGCCAGCAGTGAAGGGGACAGGGTCAACACCGGGGAGCTGTTTTTT. Its translation: CASSEGDRVNTGELFF.

The chain couples TRBV11-2 to TRBJ2-7, with 8 bases fitting TRBD1. The junction had 6 bases not matched to a gene; V was cut back by 5 bases and J by 3 bases. This CDR3 is built from 14 residues. CDR1 SGHAT and CDR2 FQNNGV come from the germline V gene. CDR3 DNA: TGTGCCAGCAGCCCGGGACAGGCCCTCTACGAGCAGTACTTC. It codes for CASSPGQALYEQYF.

The chain's CDR3 is CASSPNVVANTGELFF. The CDR3 DNA reads as TGCGCCAGCAGCCCTAACGTGGTAGCGAACACCGGGGAGCTGTTTTTT. This chain links TRBV4-3 with TRBJ2-2; the D is unclear. Germline CDR1 LGHNA, CDR2 YSLEER. The germline V and J ends were trimmed by 4 bases and 0 bases, with 12 bases remaining between them. The CDR3 is 16 residues long.

The chain joins TRBV7-9 to TRBJ2-7, with TRBD2 identical over 8 bases. This CDR3 is 13 amino acids long. Per the germline V gene, CDR1 is SEHNR and CDR2 is FQNEAQ (reference sequence). Trimming at V came to 4 bases and at J to 5 bases, leaving 4 bases not matched to a gene. The CDR3 is CASSYRGGNEQYF. As DNA, the CDR3 is TGTGCCAGCAGCTACCGGGGGGGGAACGAGCAGTACTTC.

This clone showed up just a few times. The chain joins TRBV11-2 to TRBJ2-2; unclear D gene. This CDR3 is 18 amino acids long. Trimming pared 0 bases from V and 0 bases from J, leaving 14 bases between. The germline gives CDR1 SGHAT, CDR2 FQNNGV. CDR3 region: CASSLDPIQIANTGELFF. DNA of the CDR3: TGTGCCAGCAGCTTAGATCCCATCCAGATCGCGAACACCGGGGAGCTGTTTTTT.

The chain uses TRBV30 and TRBJ2-3; perhaps TRBD2 as D (7 bases). Trimming removed 4 bases at V and 9 bases at J, with 23 bases between. Germline CDR1 GTSNPN, CDR2 SVGIG (reference sequence). There are 15 residues in the CDR3. The CDR3 is CAWTQGGEARDTQYF. The CDR3 nucleotides read TGTGCCTGGACTCAAGGGGGGGAGGCGCGAGACACGCAGTATTTT.

The chain combines TRBV6-5 with TRBJ2-1; 14 bases line up with TRBD2. The CDR3 loop spans 15 amino acids. Germline CDR1 and CDR2: MNHEY and SVGAGI. V was clipped by 5 bases and J by 5 bases; unmatched bases: 2. The CDR3 loop reads CASSPGLAGDNEQFF. CDR3 nucleotides: TGTGCCAGCAGTCCGGGACTAGCGGGAGACAATGAGCAGTTCTTC.

This clone was counted only a few times. The rearrangement links TRBV7-2 to TRBJ2-1, with TRBD2 matching 7 bases. Germline V gene lookup returns CDR1 SGHTA and CDR2 FQGNSA. The J segment lost 0 bases and the V segment lost 2 bases, leaving 10 bases of the junction unmatched. The CDR3 length is 18 residues. DNA for the CDR3: TGTGCCAGCAGCTTAACCCTCGCTTTAGCGGGCTCCTACAATGAGCAGTTCTTC. This translates into CASSLTLALAGSYNEQFF. Supplemented by reference TRBV7-2 and TRBJ2-1, the full variable domain reads GAGVSQSPSNKVTEKGKDVELRCDPISGHTALYWYRQSLGQGLEFLIYFQGNSAPDKSGLPSDRFSAERTGGSVSTLTIQRTQQEDSAVYLCASSLTLALAGSYNEQFFGPGTRLTVL.

In its sample, this clone was seen once. V usage is TRBV7-2 and J usage is TRBJ2-1, with TRBD2 matching 14 bases. Trimming took 7 bases from V and 6 from J; bases not matched to a gene: 14. From germline, CDR1 is SGHTA and CDR2 FQGNSA. CDR3 length: 18 amino acids. The CDR3 nucleotides are TGTGCCAGCACCCCTACGGGACTAGCGGGAGAGCTCTTCAATGAGCAGTTCTTC. This codes for CASTPTGLAGELFNEQFF.

CDR3 protein: CATESGRAPNEQFF. As DNA, the CDR3 is TGTGCCACCGAGAGCGGGAGGGCCCCCAATGAGCAGTTCTTC. The chain links TRBV19 to TRBJ2-1; 10 nucleotides agree with TRBD2. Per germline, CDR1 LNHDA and CDR2 SQIVND (reference sequence). V lost 10 bases, J lost 6 bases, and 9 bases stayed unmatched. This CDR3 region has 14 residues.

This clone showed up just once. The V and J genes are TRBV9 and TRBJ1-2; the D gene is possibly TRBD1 (6 bases). Germline V gene sequence: CDR1 SGDLS, CDR2 YYNGEE. The CDR3 consists of 12 residues. V lost 3 bases, J lost 6 bases, and 9 bases lay in between. The CDR3 nucleotides are TGTGCCAGCAGCGCCGACAGGAATGGCTACACCTTC. Encoded protein: CASSADRNGYTF.

The chain is built from TRBV28 and TRBJ1-5, with D possibly matching TRBD1 (6 bases). In germline, CDR1 is MDHEN, CDR2 SYDVKM. V shed 6 bases and J shed 0 bases, with 27 bases lying between them. The CDR3 has 20 amino acids. CDR3 sequence (DNA): TGTGCCAGCAGGAAAATTCCCAACGGGGGGGCCCCTTATAGCAATCAGCCCCAGCATTTT. This gives the protein CASRKIPNGGAPYSNQPQHF.

The rearrangement links TRBV4-3 to TRBJ2-3; TRBD2 agrees at 8 bases. The CDR3 loop spans 13 amino acids. V gave up 8 bases and J gave up 2 bases; unmatched junction bases: 3. Germline loops: CDR1 LGHNA, CDR2 YSLEER. This CDR3 reads CASPAGATDTQYF. The CDR3 nucleotides read TGCGCCAGCCCAGCGGGGGCCACAGATACGCAGTATTTT.

This clone was seen just once. The chain carries TRBV27 and TRBJ2-7; D remains ambiguous. This CDR3 spans 14 amino acids. Deletions cut 2 bases from V and 6 bases from J, with 14 bases between. Per germline, CDR1 MNHEY and CDR2 SMNVEV (reference sequence). CDR3 amino acids: CASSLTGGFLEQYF. The CDR3, as DNA: TGTGCCAGCAGTTTAACTGGCGGATTCCTCGAGCAGTACTTC.

The chain is built from TRBV4-3 and TRBJ2-1; D is perhaps TRBD1 (5 bases). Germline assignment: CDR1 LGHNA and CDR2 YSLEER. With 2 bases removed from V and 2 bases from J, the gap between germline ends came to 10 bases. The CDR3 runs to 15 residues. The CDR3 DNA reads TGCGCCAGCAGCCAAAAGGGGCCGACCTACAATGAGCAGTTCTTC. Protein: CASSQKGPTYNEQFF.

This rearrangement joins TRBV2 to TRBJ2-7, with TRBD2 identical over 8 bases. The CDR3 runs to 16 residues. The J segment lost 7 bases and the V segment lost 6 bases, leaving 17 bases of the junction unmatched. The germline V gene encodes CDR1 SNHLY and CDR2 FYNNEI. The CDR3: CASSALRGGPPWEQYF. The CDR3 bases are TGTGCCAGCAGCGCCCTCCGGGGGGGCCCTCCCTGGGAGCAGTACTTC.